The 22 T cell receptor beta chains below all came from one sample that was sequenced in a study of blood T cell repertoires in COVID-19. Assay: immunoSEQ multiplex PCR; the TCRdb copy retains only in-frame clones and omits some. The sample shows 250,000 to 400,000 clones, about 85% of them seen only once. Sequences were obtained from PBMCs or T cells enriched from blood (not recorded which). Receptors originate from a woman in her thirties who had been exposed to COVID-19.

DNA of the CDR3: TGTGCCAGCAGCTTTACAGGGGCCGGCCTATGGGGCTACACCTTC. Its translation is CASSFTGAGLWGYTF. The rearrangement links TRBV13 to TRBJ1-2; 7 positions match TRBD1. The CDR3 runs 15 residues. Trimming removed 3 bases from V and 8 bases from J; junction bases left unmatched: 12. CDR1 PRHDT and CDR2 FYEKMQ come from the germline V gene (reference sequence).

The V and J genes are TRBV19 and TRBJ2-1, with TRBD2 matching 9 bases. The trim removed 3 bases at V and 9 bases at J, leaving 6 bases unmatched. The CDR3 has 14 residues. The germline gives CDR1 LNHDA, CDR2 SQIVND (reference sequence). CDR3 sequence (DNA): TGTGCCAGTAGTATGGGGACTAGCCTTGGTGAGCAGTTCTTC. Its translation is CASSMGTSLGEQFF.

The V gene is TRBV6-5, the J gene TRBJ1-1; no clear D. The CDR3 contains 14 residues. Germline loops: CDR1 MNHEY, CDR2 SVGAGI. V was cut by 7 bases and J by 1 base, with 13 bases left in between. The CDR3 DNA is TGTGCCAGCATTAACTTTAGCAAGAACACTGAAGCTTTCTTT. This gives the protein CASINFSKNTEAFF.

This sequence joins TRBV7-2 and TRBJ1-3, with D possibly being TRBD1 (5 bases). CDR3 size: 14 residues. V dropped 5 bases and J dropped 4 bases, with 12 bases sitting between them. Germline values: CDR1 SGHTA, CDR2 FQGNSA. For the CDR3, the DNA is TGTGCCAGCAGCACGGCAGGGCCAGGAAACACCATATATTTT. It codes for CASSTAGPGNTIYF.

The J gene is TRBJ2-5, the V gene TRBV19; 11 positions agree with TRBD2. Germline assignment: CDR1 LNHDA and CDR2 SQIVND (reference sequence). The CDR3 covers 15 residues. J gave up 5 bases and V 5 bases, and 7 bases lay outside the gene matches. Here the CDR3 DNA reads TGTGCCAGTAGTGGAGGACTAGCGGGCGGGGAGACCCAGTACTTC. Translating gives CASSGGLAGGETQYF.

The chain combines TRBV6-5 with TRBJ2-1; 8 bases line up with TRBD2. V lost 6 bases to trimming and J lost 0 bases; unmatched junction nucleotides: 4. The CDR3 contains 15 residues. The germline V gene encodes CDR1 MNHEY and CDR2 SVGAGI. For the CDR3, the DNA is TGTGCCAGCAGCGGCAGCGGGAGCTCCTACAATGAGCAGTTCTTC. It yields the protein CASSGSGSSYNEQFF.

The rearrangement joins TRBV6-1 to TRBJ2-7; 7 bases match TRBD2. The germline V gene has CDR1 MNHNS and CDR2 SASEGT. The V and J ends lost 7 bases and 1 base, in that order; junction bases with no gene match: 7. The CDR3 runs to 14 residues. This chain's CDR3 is CASTRLAESYEQYF. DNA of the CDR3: TGTGCCAGCACGAGGCTAGCGGAATCCTACGAGCAGTACTTC.

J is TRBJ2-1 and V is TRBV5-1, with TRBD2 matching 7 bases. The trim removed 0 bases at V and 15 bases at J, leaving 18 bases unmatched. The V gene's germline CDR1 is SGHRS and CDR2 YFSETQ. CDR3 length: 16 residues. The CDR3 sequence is CASSLESLYAGEELFF. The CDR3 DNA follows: TGCGCCAGCAGCTTGGAATCTCTATACGCGGGAGAAGAACTGTTCTTC.

This CDR3 reads CASSLARPAEQFF. CDR3 bases: TGTGCCAGCAGCTTAGCGCGGCCGGCTGAGCAGTTCTTC. The V and J genes are TRBV7-9 and TRBJ2-1; D not resolved. Per germline, CDR1 SEHNR and CDR2 FQNEAQ (reference sequence). The length of the CDR3 is 13 residues. Trimming removed 0 bases at V and 9 bases at J, with 9 bases between.

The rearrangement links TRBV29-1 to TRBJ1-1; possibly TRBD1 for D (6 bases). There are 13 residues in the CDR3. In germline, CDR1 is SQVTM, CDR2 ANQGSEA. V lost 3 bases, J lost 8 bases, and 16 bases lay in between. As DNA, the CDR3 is TGCAGCGTTGACCTACAGGGTCTGGGAGAAGCTTTCTTT. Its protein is CSVDLQGLGEAFF.

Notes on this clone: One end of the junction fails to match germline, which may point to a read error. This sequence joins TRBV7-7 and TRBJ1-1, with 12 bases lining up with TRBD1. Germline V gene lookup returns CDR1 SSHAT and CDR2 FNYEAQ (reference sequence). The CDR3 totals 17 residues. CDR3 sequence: CASIEWDRGRRGTEAFF. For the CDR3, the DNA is TGTGCTAGCATCGAATGGGACAGGGGGCGACGGGGAACTGAAGCTTTCTTT.

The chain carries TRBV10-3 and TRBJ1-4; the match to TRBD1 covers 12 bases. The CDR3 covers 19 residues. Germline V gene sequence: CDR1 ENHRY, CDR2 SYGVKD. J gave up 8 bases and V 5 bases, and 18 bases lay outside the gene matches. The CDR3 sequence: CAISPQGTGGAEGGEKLFF. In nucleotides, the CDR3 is TGTGCCATCAGTCCTCAAGGGACAGGGGGCGCGGAGGGAGGGGAAAAACTGTTTTTT.

In DNA, the CDR3 is TGTGCCATCAGAGACAGGGTTAATCAGCCCCAGCATTTT. Its translation: CAIRDRVNQPQHF. This chain links TRBV10-3 with TRBJ1-5, with 7 bases fitting TRBD1. The germline gives CDR1 ENHRY, CDR2 SYGVKD. The CDR3 has 13 residues. After removal of 6 bases from V and 4 bases from J, the junction contained 3 bases not matched to a gene.

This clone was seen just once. The DNA for the CDR3 is TGTGCCAGCAGCTTGACCGGGACAGGTCTTTCCGGAAACACCATATATTTT. It specifies CASSLTGTGLSGNTIYF. The rearrangement links TRBV5-5 to TRBJ1-3, with 8 positions matching TRBD1. The CDR3 is 17 amino acids. V dropped 1 base and J dropped 4; count of bases not matched to a gene: 10. Per the germline V gene, CDR1 is SGHKS and CDR2 is YYEKEE (reference sequence).

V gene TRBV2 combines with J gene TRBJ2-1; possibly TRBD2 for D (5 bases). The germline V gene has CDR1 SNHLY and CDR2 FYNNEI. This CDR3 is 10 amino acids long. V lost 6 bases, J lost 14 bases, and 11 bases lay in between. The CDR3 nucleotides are TGTGCCAGCAGCGGCGAGAGGGAGTTCTTC. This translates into CASSGEREFF.

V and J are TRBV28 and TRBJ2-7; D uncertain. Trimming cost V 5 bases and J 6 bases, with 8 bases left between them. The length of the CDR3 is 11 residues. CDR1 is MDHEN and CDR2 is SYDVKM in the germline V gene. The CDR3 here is CASSSTREQYF. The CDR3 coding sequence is TGTGCCAGCAGTAGCACCCGCGAGCAGTACTTC. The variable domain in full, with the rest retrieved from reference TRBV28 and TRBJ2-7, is DVKVTQSSRYLVKRTGEKVFLECVQDMDHENMFWYRQDPGLGLRLIYFSYDVKMKEKGDIPEGYSVSREKKERFSLILESASTNQTSMYLCASSSTREQYFGPGTRLTVT.

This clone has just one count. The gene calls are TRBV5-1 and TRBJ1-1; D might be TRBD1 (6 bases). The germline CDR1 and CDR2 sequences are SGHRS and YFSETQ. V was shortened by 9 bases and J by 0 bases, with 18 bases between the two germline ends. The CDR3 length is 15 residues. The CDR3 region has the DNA TGCGCCACTCGTAGTGGGGGCGGTCTGAACACTGAAGCTTTCTTT. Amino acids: CATRSGGGLNTEAFF.

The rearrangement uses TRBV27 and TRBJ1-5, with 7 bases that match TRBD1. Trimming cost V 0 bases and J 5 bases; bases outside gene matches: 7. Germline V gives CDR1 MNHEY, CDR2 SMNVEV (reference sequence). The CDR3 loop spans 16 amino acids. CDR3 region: CASSLSGGRGYQPQHF. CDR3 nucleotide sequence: TGTGCCAGCAGTTTATCGGGGGGCAGGGGGTATCAGCCCCAGCATTTT.

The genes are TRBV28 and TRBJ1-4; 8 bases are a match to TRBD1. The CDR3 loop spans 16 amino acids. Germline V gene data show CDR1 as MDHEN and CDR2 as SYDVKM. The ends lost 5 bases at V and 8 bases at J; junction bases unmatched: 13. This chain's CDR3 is CASSPGPRGRAEKLFF. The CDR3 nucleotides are TGTGCCAGCAGTCCTGGACCCAGGGGGCGAGCCGAAAAACTGTTTTTT.

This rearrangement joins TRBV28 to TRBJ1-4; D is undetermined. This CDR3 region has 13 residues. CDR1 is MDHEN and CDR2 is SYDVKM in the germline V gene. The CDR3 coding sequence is TGTGCGAGCTCGCTGAGAGCTAATGAAAAACTGTTTTTT. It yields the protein CASSLRANEKLFF.

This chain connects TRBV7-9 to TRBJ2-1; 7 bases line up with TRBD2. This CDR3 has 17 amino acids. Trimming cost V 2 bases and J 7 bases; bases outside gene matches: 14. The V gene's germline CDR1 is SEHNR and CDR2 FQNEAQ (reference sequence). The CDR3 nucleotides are TGTGCCAGCAGCTTAAGGCTTCGTTGGCGGGAGTTGAATGAGCAGTTCTTC. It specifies CASSLRLRWRELNEQFF.

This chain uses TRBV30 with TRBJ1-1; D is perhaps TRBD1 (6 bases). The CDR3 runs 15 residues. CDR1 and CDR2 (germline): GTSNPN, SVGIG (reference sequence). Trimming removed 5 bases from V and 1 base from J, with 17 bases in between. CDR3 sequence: CAWEGTRGKNTEAFF. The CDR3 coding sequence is TGTGCCTGGGAAGGGACAAGGGGAAAGAACACTGAAGCTTTCTTT.